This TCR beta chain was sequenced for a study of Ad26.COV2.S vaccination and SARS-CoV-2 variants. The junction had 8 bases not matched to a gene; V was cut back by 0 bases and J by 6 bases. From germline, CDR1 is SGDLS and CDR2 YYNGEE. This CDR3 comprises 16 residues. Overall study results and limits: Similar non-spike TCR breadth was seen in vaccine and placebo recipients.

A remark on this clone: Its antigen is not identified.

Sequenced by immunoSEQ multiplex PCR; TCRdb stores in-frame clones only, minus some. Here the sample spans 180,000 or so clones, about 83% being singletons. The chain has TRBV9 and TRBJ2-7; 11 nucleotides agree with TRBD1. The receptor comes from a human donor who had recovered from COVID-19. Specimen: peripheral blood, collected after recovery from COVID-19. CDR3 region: CASSVGPGQGGSEQYF. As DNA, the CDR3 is TGTGCCAGCAGCGTAGGCCCGGGACAGGGGGGCAGCGAGCAGTACTTC.